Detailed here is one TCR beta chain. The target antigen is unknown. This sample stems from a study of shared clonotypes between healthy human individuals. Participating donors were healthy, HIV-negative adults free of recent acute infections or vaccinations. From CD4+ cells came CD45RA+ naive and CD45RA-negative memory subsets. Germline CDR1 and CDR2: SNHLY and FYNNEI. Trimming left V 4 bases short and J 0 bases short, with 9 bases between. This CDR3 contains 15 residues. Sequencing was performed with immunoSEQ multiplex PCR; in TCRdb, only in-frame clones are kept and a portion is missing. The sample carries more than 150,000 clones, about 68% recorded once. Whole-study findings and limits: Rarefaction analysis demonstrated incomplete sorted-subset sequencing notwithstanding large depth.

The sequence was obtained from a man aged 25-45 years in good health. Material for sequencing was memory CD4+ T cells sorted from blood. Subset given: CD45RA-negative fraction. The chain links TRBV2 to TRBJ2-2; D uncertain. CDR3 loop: CASSGFTTNTGELFF. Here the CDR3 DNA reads TGTGCCAGCAGTGGGTTCACAACGAACACCGGGGAGCTGTTTTTT.